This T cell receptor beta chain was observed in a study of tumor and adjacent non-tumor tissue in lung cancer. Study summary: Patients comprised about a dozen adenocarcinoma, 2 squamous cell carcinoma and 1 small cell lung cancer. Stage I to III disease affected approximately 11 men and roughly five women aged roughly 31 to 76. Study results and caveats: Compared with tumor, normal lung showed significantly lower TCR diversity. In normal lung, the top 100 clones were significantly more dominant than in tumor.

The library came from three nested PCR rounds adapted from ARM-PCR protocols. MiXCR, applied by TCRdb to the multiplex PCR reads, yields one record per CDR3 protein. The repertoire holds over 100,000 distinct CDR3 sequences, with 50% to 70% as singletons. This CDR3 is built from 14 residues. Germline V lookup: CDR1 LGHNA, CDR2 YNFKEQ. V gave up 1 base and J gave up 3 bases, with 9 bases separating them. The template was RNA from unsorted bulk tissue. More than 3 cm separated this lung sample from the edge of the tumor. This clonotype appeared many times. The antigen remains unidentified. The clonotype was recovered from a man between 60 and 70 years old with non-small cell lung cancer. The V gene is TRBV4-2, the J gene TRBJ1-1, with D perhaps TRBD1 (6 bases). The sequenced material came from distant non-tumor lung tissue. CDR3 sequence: CASSQATGYTEAFF. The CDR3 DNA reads TGTGCCAGCAGCCAAGCGACAGGCTACACTGAAGCTTTCTTT.